One sample yielded the 18 T cell receptor beta chains listed below, sequenced in a study of tumor and adjacent non-tumor tissue in lung cancer. RNA was extracted from bulk tissue without any cell sorting. The normal lung tissue was taken more than 3 cm from the tumor edge. A modified ARM-PCR protocol with three rounds of nested PCR amplified TCRbeta. Via MiXCR, TCRdb re-called the multiplex PCR reads, giving one row per CDR3 protein. Counted here are 48,000 or so distinct CDR3 sequences, 64% occurring once; the ten biggest clones make up 30%. Sample: distant non-tumor lung tissue. These receptors were collected from a woman in her 70s with non-small cell lung cancer.

About this clonotype: Compared with germline, one end of the junction differs, possibly owing to a read error. The J gene is TRBJ1-5, the V gene TRBV6-1, with 9 bases lining up with TRBD1. The CDR3 consists of 16 residues. CDR1 and CDR2 (germline): MNHNS, SASEGT. This CDR3 reads CASWGEDRGLNQTQHF. CDR3 bases: TGTGCCAGTTGGGGGGAGGACAGGGGATTAAATCAGACCCAGCATTTT.

A word on this clonotype: At one of its ends the junction is not consistent with the germline gene, which may arise from a read error. This rearrangement joins TRBV5-1 to TRBJ1-3; 9 bases fit TRBD1. This CDR3 spans 16 amino acids. Per the germline V gene, CDR1 is SGHRS and CDR2 is YFSETQ. DNA of the CDR3: TGCGCCAGCGGCTTGGCGGGACAGGGTACCGGAAACACCATATATTTT. It yields the protein CASGLAGQGTGNTIYF.

This clonotype showed up just a few times. V usage is TRBV2 and J usage is TRBJ2-5; the D gene is possibly TRBD1 (5 bases). This CDR3 is built from 15 residues. V dropped 8 bases and J dropped 1 base, with 17 bases sitting between them. Germline V gene sequence: CDR1 SNHLY, CDR2 FYNNEI. The CDR3 reads CASCFNRQVQETQYF. DNA of the CDR3: TGTGCCAGCTGTTTTAACAGGCAAGTCCAAGAGACCCAGTACTTC.

Turning to this clonotype: At one end the junction does not follow the germline gene, possibly because of a read error. This rearrangement joins TRBV28 to TRBJ1-2; 10 bases are a match to TRBD1. The germline V gene has CDR1 MDHEN and CDR2 SYDVKM. This CDR3 spans 14 amino acids. CDR3 sequence reads: CVSSLLGQGRGYTF. The DNA for the CDR3 is TGTGTCAGCAGTTTATTGGGACAGGGGCGTGGCTACACATTC.

This clonotype rates as medium-sized. This chain connects TRBV6-1 to TRBJ2-2, with D uncertain. Germline V gene sequence: CDR1 MNHNS, CDR2 SASEGT. There are 14 residues in the CDR3. Between the trimmed V and J ends, which lost 2 bases and 6 bases, there was a span of 10 bases. CDR3: CASSEMSYPGELFF. CDR3 nucleotides: TGTGCCAGCAGTGAAATGTCCTATCCCGGGGAGCTGTTTTTT.

Worth noting for this clonotype: The junction departs from the called germline gene at one end, perhaps through a read error. The chain joins TRBV5-1 to TRBJ1-1, with a tentative D call TRBD1 (5 bases). From germline, CDR1 is SGHRS and CDR2 YFSETQ. This CDR3 has 15 residues. In nucleotides, the CDR3 is TGCACCAGCAGCTTGGTGGGGGGAGGAAGCACTGGAGCTTTCTTT. It encodes CTSSLVGGGSTGAFF.

This clonotype has only one observation. The junction departs from germline at one end; a sequencing error may be responsible. V usage is TRBV7-9 and J usage is TRBJ2-7; D is possibly TRBD1 (5 bases). This CDR3 region has 17 residues. The germline V gene encodes CDR1 SEHNR and CDR2 FQNEAQ (reference sequence). The CDR3 loop reads CTSSFWSASGFSYEHYF. CDR3 coding DNA: TGTACCAGCAGCTTCTGGTCTGCTTCAGGGTTTTCCTACGAGCACTACTTC.

In its sample, this clonotype was seen once. The junction departs from germline at one end; a sequencing error may be responsible. J is TRBJ2-6 and V is TRBV6-5, with D hard to call. Per germline, CDR1 MNHEY and CDR2 SVGAGI. The CDR3 length is 16 residues. The CDR3 sequence is CANSYKVISGANVLTF. The DNA for the CDR3 is TGTGCCAACAGTTACAAGGTCATCTCTGGGGCCAACGTCCTGACTTTC.

Of note for this clonotype: The junction differs from germline at one of its ends, possibly a read error. The chain combines TRBV7-9 with TRBJ1-1; D gene unclear. Germline CDR1 reads SEHNR; CDR2 reads FQNEAQ (reference sequence). The CDR3 extends over 21 amino acids. CDR3: CASSLVPGTARQSHMNSDAFF. CDR3 nucleotides: TGTGCCAGCAGCTTAGTCCCCGGCACCGCGCGCCAAAGCCATATGAACTCTGATGCTTTCTTT.

The rearrangement joins TRBV20-1 to TRBJ2-1, with 9 bases identical to TRBD1. CDR3 size: 14 residues. Germline lookup yields CDR1 DFQATT and CDR2 SNEGSKA (reference sequence). V was clipped by 5 bases and J by 8 bases; unmatched bases: 10. The CDR3 DNA is TGCAGTGCTCTTGGGGGACAGGGAGGTCATGAGCAGTTCTTC. Residues: CSALGGQGGHEQFF.

Concerning this clonotype itself: A single base separates this from a much larger clone, so it may be a read error. The genes are TRBV20-1 and TRBJ2-6; 13 nucleotides align to TRBD2. Germline values: CDR1 DFQATT, CDR2 SNEGSKA (reference sequence). CDR3 size: 15 residues. V dropped 6 bases and J dropped 6; count of bases not matched to a gene: 5. The CDR3 nucleotides are TGCAGTGCCGGACTAGCGGGAGCTGTGGCCAACGTCCTGACTTTC. It codes for CSAGLAGAVANVLTF.

The sample holds a few counts of this clonotype. This could be a read error, since a much larger clone is one nucleotide away. The chain employs TRBV14 and TRBJ2-4; D tentatively fits TRBD1 or TRBD2 (5 bases each). Germline CDR1 reads SGHDN; CDR2 reads FVKESK. CDR3 length equals 13 residues. Here the CDR3 reads CASSREVRGIQCF. The CDR3 DNA sequence: TGTGCCAGCTCCCGTGAGGTTCGGGGCATTCAGTGCTTC.

On this clonotype: Lacking the conserved final phenylalanine or tryptophan, this CDR3 likely reflects a read error. The genes are TRBV29-1 and TRBJ2-1; D may match TRBD1 or TRBD2 (5 bases each). Germline V lookup: CDR1 SQVTM, CDR2 ANQGSEA. This CDR3 has 13 residues. V lost 6 bases to trimming and J lost 9 bases, with 18 bases between them. CDR3 in amino acids: CSVKRQGISEQFL. CDR3 coding DNA: TGCAGCGTAAAGCGGCAGGGCATAAGTGAGCAGTTCCTC.

This clonotype appeared a single time. The chain combines TRBV7-2 with TRBJ1-5, with 8 positions matching TRBD1. Germline V gives CDR1 SGHTA, CDR2 FQGNSA. The CDR3 is 15 amino acids. The V and J ends lost 3 bases and 4 bases, in that order; junction bases with no gene match: 5. Here the CDR3 reads CASSFRQGSNQPQHF. As DNA, the CDR3 is TGTGCCAGCAGCTTCCGACAGGGGAGTAATCAGCCCCAGCATTTT.

This clonotype was picked up one time. The junction shows a germline mismatch at one end, possibly a read error. The V and J genes are TRBV6-1 and TRBJ2-7, with D possibly TRBD1 on 6 matching bases. CDR1 and CDR2 from the germline V gene are MNHNS and SASEGT. The CDR3 is 11 residues long. The CDR3 region has the DNA TGTGCCAGCTGTGACGGTTGGTCAGGGGACTTC. Its translation: CASCDGWSGDF.

As for this clonotype: A clone one base away is much larger, so this may be a read error. V is TRBV7-9 and J is TRBJ1-2, with D uncertain. Germline V CDR1 and CDR2: SEHNR, FQNEAQ (reference sequence). There are 14 residues in the CDR3. For the CDR3, the DNA is TGTGTCAGCAGCCCCCCGGGAGGTCACTATGGCTACACCTTC. Its translation: CVSSPPGGHYGYTF.

The CDR3 DNA follows: TGCGCCAGCAGCCCAAACCTCGGATCCTACGAGCAGTACTTC. The encoded protein is CASSPNLGSYEQYF. This chain connects TRBV5-1 to TRBJ2-7, with D hard to call. This CDR3 region has 14 residues. The V end was cut by 4 bases, the J end by 1 base, with 12 bases between. Germline CDR1 is SGHRS and CDR2 is YFSETQ.

This clonotype has at least ten counts. The chain has TRBV5-5 and TRBJ1-1, with D perhaps TRBD1 (5 bases). The germline gives CDR1 SGHKS, CDR2 YYEKEE (reference sequence). The CDR3 consists of 18 residues. The V end lost 4 bases, the J end lost 4 bases, and 26 bases lay between the germline ends. CDR3 sequence reads: CASSGLYGDLRSGTEAFF. CDR3 DNA sequence: TGTGCCAGCAGCGGGTTGTACGGGGACCTGAGGAGCGGCACTGAAGCTTTCTTT.